This passage covers 30 T cell receptor beta chains from one sample sequenced in a study of T cells in Graves' hyperthyroidism and ophthalmopathy (dated by TCRdb to 2018 to 2020). The library was made by multiplex PCR. Sequencing used an Illumina HiSeq 2000. TCR beta CDR3 regions were amplified from RNA transcripts. For the first round of RT-PCR on the TCR CDR3, the HTBI primer set was used together with the Qiagen OneStep RT-PCR kit. The public reads were reanalyzed by TCRdb: fastp trimming at Q25, MiXCR alignment, in-frame beta chains only. Entries are consolidated by CDR3 protein sequence, retaining the most common genes and DNA. Here the sample has hundreds of thousands of distinct CDR3 sequences; about 19% occur a single time. The ten largest make up roughly 39% of the sample. The sequenced sample was blood. Every receptor here comes from a man aged 50 to 60 with Graves' ophthalmopathy.

The chain links TRBV20-1 to TRBJ2-7; TRBD1 might be the D (5 bases). The V end lost 3 bases, the J end lost 6 bases, and 21 bases lay between the germline ends. This CDR3 comprises 15 residues. CDR1 and CDR2 (germline): DFQATT, SNEGSKA (reference sequence). The CDR3 loop is CSASYLGDYWCEQYF. DNA of the CDR3: TGCAGTGCTAGTTATCTAGGGGATTATTGGTGCGAGCAGTACTTC.

This clonotype was seen repeatedly, ten times or more. The junction departs from germline at one end; a sequencing error may be responsible. This chain links TRBV20-1 with TRBJ2-5, with 11 nucleotides matching TRBD1. Looked up from germline, CDR1 is DFQATT and CDR2 is SNEGSKA (reference sequence). The CDR3 is made up of 12 amino acids. The CDR3: CSARGRGQGAYF. The CDR3 DNA is TGCAGTGCGAGAGGGAGAGGACAGGGGGCCTACTTC.

The CDR3 region has the DNA TGTGCCAGCAGCCAAGGTCGACAGCCTCTATACGAGCAGTACTTC. Translation gives CASSQGRQPLYEQYF. The chain carries TRBV14 and TRBJ2-7; D possibly corresponds to TRBD1 (5 bases). The CDR3 spans 15 residues. V lost 1 base and J lost 4, with 14 bases in between. Germline V lookup: CDR1 SGHDN, CDR2 FVKESK.

This chain links TRBV27 with TRBJ2-7, with 8 bases lining up with TRBD2. This CDR3 comprises 15 residues. J lost 2 bases, V lost 5 bases, and 8 bases had no gene match. Germline V gives CDR1 MNHEY, CDR2 SMNVEV (reference sequence). For the CDR3, the DNA is TGTGCCAGCAGTCCGATTAGCGGGGCTACCTACGAGCAGTACTTC. It specifies CASSPISGATYEQYF.

The chain recombines TRBV27 with TRBJ1-2; D unresolved. Germline-derived CDR1 and CDR2 are MNHEY and SMNVEV (reference sequence). Trimming left V 5 bases short and J 4 bases short, with 14 bases between. This CDR3 is 14 amino acids long. Here the CDR3 reads CASSPGRTAYGYTF. Here the CDR3 DNA reads TGTGCCAGCAGTCCCGGCCGGACTGCCTATGGCTACACCTTC.

The rearrangement joins TRBV4-1 to TRBJ2-1, with 9 bases lining up with TRBD1. After removal of 1 base from V and 6 bases from J, the junction contained 10 bases not matched to a gene. Germline lookup yields CDR1 MGHRA and CDR2 YSYEKL. This CDR3 has 17 amino acids. The CDR3 sequence is CASSQGVSGQGSNEQFF. In DNA, the CDR3 is TGCGCCAGCAGCCAAGGTGTTTCAGGACAGGGGAGCAATGAGCAGTTCTTC.

This clonotype was detected a few times. V usage is TRBV9 and J usage is TRBJ2-1, with 8 bases matching TRBD2. With 0 bases clipped from V and 3 bases from J, the junction kept 2 bases outside the gene matches. The germline CDR1 and CDR2 sequences are SGDLS and YYNGEE. This CDR3 has 15 amino acids. The CDR3 here is CASSVGAGDYNEQFF. CDR3 sequence (DNA): TGTGCCAGCAGCGTAGGAGCGGGGGACTACAATGAGCAGTTCTTC.

The chain employs TRBV6-5 and TRBJ2-7; D is uncertain. V was pared by 8 bases and J by 1 base, with 3 bases between. The CDR3 is 10 amino acids. The germline CDR1 and CDR2 sequences are MNHEY and SVGAGI. As DNA, the CDR3 is TGTGCCAGCGGATCCTACGAGCAGTACTTC. Protein product: CASGSYEQYF.

The DNA of the CDR3 is TGTGCCAGCAGCCCGAATCTAGGACAGGGGGCTTCCTACGAGCAGTACTTC. Protein: CASSPNLGQGASYEQYF. V gene TRBV7-9 combines with J gene TRBJ2-7; 11 nucleotides match TRBD1. CDR1 and CDR2 from the germline V gene are SEHNR and FQNEAQ (reference sequence). V lost 5 bases to trimming and J lost 1 base; unmatched junction nucleotides: 10. CDR3 size: 17 residues.

V is TRBV29-1 and J is TRBJ1-1, with D possibly TRBD1 on 5 matching bases. The CDR3 spans 11 residues. From germline, CDR1 is SQVTM and CDR2 ANQGSEA. The V end was cut by 7 bases, the J end by 6 bases, with 12 bases between. In DNA, the CDR3 is TGCAGCGGGGGGGATACGTCTGAAGCTTTCTTT. Amino acid sequence: CSGGDTSEAFF.

This clonotype occurred a few times. CDR3 residues: CATSREKTVPGGYTF. CDR3 nucleotide sequence: TGTGCCACCAGCAGAGAAAAGACAGTGCCGGGAGGCTACACCTTC. The chain is built from TRBV15 and TRBJ1-2; tentative D call: TRBD1 (5 bases). This CDR3 region has 15 residues. In germline, CDR1 is LNHNV, CDR2 YYDKDF (reference sequence). The V gene lost 0 bases and the J gene lost 8 bases, with 16 bases spanning the gap.

This clonotype was counted a few times. V and J are TRBV28 and TRBJ2-3; the D is unclear. V was cut by 6 bases and J by 0 bases, with 10 bases left in between. The CDR3 is made up of 14 amino acids. Germline CDR1 reads MDHEN; CDR2 reads SYDVKM. The DNA for the CDR3 is TGTGCCAGCAGGTCAGGTTCGAGCACAGATACGCAGTATTTT. Translating gives CASRSGSSTDTQYF.

Only a few counts were recorded for this clonotype. V usage is TRBV28 and J usage is TRBJ1-2, with D tentatively TRBD1 (6 bases). Per germline, CDR1 MDHEN and CDR2 SYDVKM. This CDR3 contains 12 residues. V gave up 7 bases and J gave up 5 bases, with 11 bases separating them. CDR3: CASTPGQYGYTF. Here the CDR3 DNA reads TGTGCCAGCACCCCCGGACAGTATGGCTACACCTTC.

Comments on this clonotype: With a much larger clone just one base away, this may be a read error. The chain recombines TRBV30 with TRBJ2-1; D perhaps matches TRBD1 (5 bases). Germline CDR1 and CDR2: GTSNPN and SVGIG (reference sequence). Deletions cut 3 bases from V and 6 bases from J, with 12 bases between. This CDR3 region has 13 residues. The DNA of the CDR3 is TGTGCCTGGAGCCCCTCAGGGATCAATGAGCAGTTCTTC. This translates into CAWSPSGINEQFF.

Here the CDR3 DNA reads TGTGCCAGCAGTTTGGGAGGGGCCCTTGGGAAAGAGCAGTACTTC. It specifies CASSLGGALGKEQYF. J is TRBJ2-7 and V is TRBV28; the match to TRBD2 covers 7 bases. The V segment lost 3 bases and the J segment 7 bases; nucleotides outside the gene matches: 12. CDR3 length: 15 amino acids. Germline CDR1 and CDR2: MDHEN and SYDVKM.

The chain employs TRBV9 and TRBJ1-5; D is uncertain. Germline assignment: CDR1 SGDLS and CDR2 YYNGEE. The ends were cut back, 1 base at V and 6 bases at J, with 8 bases in the middle. CDR3 length equals 13 residues. CDR3 nucleotide sequence: TGTGCCAGCAGCGTATATGACTCTCAGCCCCAGCATTTT. Amino acids: CASSVYDSQPQHF.

This clonotype was seen a handful of times. The chain is built from TRBV27 and TRBJ1-6; D unclear. Trimming shortened V by 3 bases and J by 9 bases, and 21 bases separated the two germline ends. Germline values: CDR1 MNHEY, CDR2 SMNVEV (reference sequence). The CDR3 is made up of 17 amino acids. The CDR3 DNA follows: TGTGCCAGCAGTTTCAGCGGTGGAGCCCTCCTGATTTCACCCCTCCACTTT. Amino acid sequence: CASSFSGGALLISPLHF.

There are a few counts of this clonotype. The chain recombines TRBV20-1 with TRBJ2-5; D not resolved. Trimming removed 0 bases from V and 4 bases from J, with 6 bases in between. Germline CDR1 reads DFQATT; CDR2 reads SNEGSKA (reference sequence). CDR3 length equals 12 residues. CDR3 nucleotides: TGCAGTGCTAGAGACGCGCGAGAGACCCAGTACTTC. Translated: CSARDARETQYF.

This clonotype was recorded many times. V and J are TRBV11-3 and TRBJ2-1; D gene uncertain. The germline CDR1 and CDR2 sequences are SGHNT and YENEEA. The V end lost 4 bases, the J end lost 9 bases, and 10 bases lay between the germline ends. This CDR3 has 12 amino acids. DNA of the CDR3: TGTGCCAGCAGCTCCCCCACAACTGAGCAGTTCTTC. This translates into CASSSPTTEQFF.

For the CDR3, the DNA is TGCAGTGCTAGTAGGGCCAACCAAGAGACCCAGTACTTC. It is translated as CSASRANQETQYF. The rearrangement uses TRBV20-1 and TRBJ2-5; D not certain. Germline CDR1 reads DFQATT; CDR2 reads SNEGSKA (reference sequence). V lost 3 bases and J lost 0, with 8 bases in between. There are 13 residues in the CDR3.

V gene TRBV28 combines with J gene TRBJ2-5; possible D gene TRBD2, 6 bases. The germline V gene has CDR1 MDHEN and CDR2 SYDVKM. The CDR3 runs to 14 residues. The V and J ends lost 3 bases and 9 bases respectively, with 17 bases between them. Written as DNA, the CDR3 is TGTGCCAGCAGTTTCCCAGCACTAGGGGAGGCCCAGTACTTC. The encoded protein is CASSFPALGEAQYF.

As for this clonotype: Just one base apart from a much larger clone, this may be a read error. The chain joins TRBV2 to TRBJ1-2; D perhaps matches TRBD1 (5 bases). CDR3 length: 15 residues. Trimming removed 2 bases at V and 6 bases at J, with 16 bases between. In germline, CDR1 is SNHLY, CDR2 FYNNEI. The chain's CDR3 is CASSETPGRYHGYTF. For the CDR3, the DNA is TGTGCCAGCAGTGAAACCCCGGGGCGATACCATGGCTACACCTTC. The full variable domain, its missing parts supplied by reference TRBV2 and TRBJ1-2, is EPEVTQTPSHQVTQMGQEVILRCVPISNHLYFYWYRQILGQKVEFLVSFYNNEISEKSEIFDDQFSVERPDGSNFTLKIRSTKLEDSAMYFCASSETPGRYHGYTFGSGTRLTVV.

This clonotype was detected ten times or more. The V and J genes are TRBV7-8 and TRBJ1-6, with 8 nucleotides matching TRBD1. There are 14 residues in the CDR3. V lost 5 bases and J lost 10; bases outside the gene matches: 7. The germline CDR1 and CDR2 sequences are SGHVS and FQNEAQ. CDR3 amino acids: CASSPGQGWSPLHF. Written as DNA, the CDR3 is TGTGCCAGCAGCCCCGGACAGGGCTGGTCACCCCTCCACTTT.

In this sample, this clonotype turned up many times. This rearrangement joins TRBV24-1 to TRBJ2-7; 8 nucleotides align to TRBD2. The CDR3 is made up of 16 amino acids. Germline CDR1 is KGHDR and CDR2 is SFDVKD. The V gene end was trimmed by 2 bases and the J gene end by 2 bases; junction bases not matched to a gene: 7. CDR3 sequence (DNA): TGTGCCACCAGTGATTCGGCCGGACTAGCACCCTACGAGCAGTACTTC. Its translation: CATSDSAGLAPYEQYF.

In this sample, this clonotype turned up a few times. This chain links TRBV28 with TRBJ2-1; D gene ambiguous. V was pared by 8 bases and J by 7 bases, with 12 bases between. This CDR3 contains 12 residues. Germline lookup yields CDR1 MDHEN and CDR2 SYDVKM. The CDR3 DNA reads TGTGCCAGCGAAGACGTGCCTAATGAGCAGTTCTTC. Translation: CASEDVPNEQFF.

This clonotype came up a few times. The CDR3 is CASNTQPSDRETQYF. CDR3 DNA: TGTGCCAGTAACACGCAACCCTCCGACAGGGAGACCCAGTACTTC. V and J are TRBV19 and TRBJ2-5, with a tentative D call TRBD1 (6 bases). Trimming pared 7 bases from V and 5 bases from J, leaving 20 bases between. Germline CDR1 LNHDA, CDR2 SQIVND (reference sequence). The CDR3 spans 15 residues.

This clonotype was picked up a small number of times. This chain uses TRBV29-1 with TRBJ2-3; tentatively, D is TRBD2 (5 bases). Trimming cost V 5 bases and J 4 bases, with 16 bases left between them. Germline V gene sequence: CDR1 SQVTM, CDR2 ANQGSEA. The CDR3 consists of 14 residues. Here the CDR3 reads CSVTLGSRPDTQYF. In nucleotides, the CDR3 is TGCAGCGTTACACTAGGTAGTCGCCCAGATACGCAGTATTTT.

In its sample, this clonotype was seen many times. The chain carries TRBV7-3 and TRBJ2-6, with TRBD1 matching over 10 bases. V lost 5 bases and J lost 2; bases outside the gene matches: 6. Germline assignment: CDR1 SGHTA and CDR2 FQGTGA. This CDR3 spans 17 amino acids. The CDR3 loop reads CASSPTTGGAGANVLTF. In nucleotides, the CDR3 is TGTGCCAGCAGCCCAACGACAGGGGGCGCTGGGGCCAACGTCCTGACTTTC.

This clonotype was counted a few times. The V gene is TRBV20-1, the J gene TRBJ2-1; D uncertain. CDR3 length: 13 amino acids. V lost 3 bases and J 0 bases, leaving 6 bases between the germline ends. Germline V CDR1 and CDR2: DFQATT, SNEGSKA (reference sequence). This CDR3 is CSARGVSYNEQFF. The DNA for the CDR3 is TGCAGTGCTAGGGGCGTCTCCTACAATGAGCAGTTCTTC.

This clonotype was detected ten times or more. The chain couples TRBV7-2 to TRBJ2-2; possibly TRBD1 or TRBD2 for D (5 bases each). This CDR3 spans 14 amino acids. In germline, CDR1 is SGHTA, CDR2 FQGNSA. Deletions cut 1 base from V and 4 bases from J, with 7 bases between. This CDR3 reads CASSLGGSTGELFF. The CDR3 DNA follows: TGTGCCAGCAGCTTAGGGGGGAGCACCGGGGAGCTGTTTTTT.